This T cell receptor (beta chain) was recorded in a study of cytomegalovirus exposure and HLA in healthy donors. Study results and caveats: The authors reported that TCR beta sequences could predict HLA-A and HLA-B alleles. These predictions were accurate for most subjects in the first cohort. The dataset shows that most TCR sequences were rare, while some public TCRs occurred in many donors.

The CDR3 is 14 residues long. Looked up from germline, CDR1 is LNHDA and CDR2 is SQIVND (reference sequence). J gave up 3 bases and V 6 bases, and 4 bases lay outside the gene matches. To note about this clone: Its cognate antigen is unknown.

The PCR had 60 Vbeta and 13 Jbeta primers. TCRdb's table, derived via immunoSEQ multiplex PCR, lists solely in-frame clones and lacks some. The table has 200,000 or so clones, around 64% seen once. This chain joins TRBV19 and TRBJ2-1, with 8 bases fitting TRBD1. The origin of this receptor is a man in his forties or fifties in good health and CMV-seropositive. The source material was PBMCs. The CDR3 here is CASRGQGGYNEQFF. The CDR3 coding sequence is TGTGCCAGTAGAGGACAGGGCGGCTACAATGAGCAGTTCTTC.